Following are 25 T cell receptor beta chains from one sample sequenced in a study of T cell repertoires in aging, cancer and after chemotherapy. TRB rearrangements spanning V, D and J were amplified using mixed TRB-A/B primers. A single record per CDR3 protein comes from TCRdb applying MiXCR to the multiplex PCR reads. The data hold roughly 2,200 distinct CDR3 sequences, with under 40% observed a single time. The template was genomic DNA from peripheral blood, not RNA. The sample was blood. The receptors here all came from a human donor with a blood cancer.

The sample holds a few counts of this clonotype. V usage is TRBV15 and J usage is TRBJ1-3, with D hard to call. CDR1 LNHNV and CDR2 YYDKDF come from the germline V gene (reference sequence). Trimming shortened V by 0 bases and J by 1 base, and 7 bases separated the two germline ends. CDR3 length: 15 amino acids. As DNA, the CDR3 is TGTGCCACCAGCAGAGAGGGAGTATCTGGAAACACCATATATTTT. Its translation is CATSREGVSGNTIYF.

Sample share makes this clonotype medium-sized. The chain carries TRBV29-1 and TRBJ1-1; tentative D call: TRBD1 (6 bases). CDR1 is SQVTM and CDR2 is ANQGSEA in the germline V gene. The CDR3 has 13 amino acids. The ends were cut back, 4 bases at V and 7 bases at J, with 16 bases in the middle. CDR3 bases: TGCAGCGTTGCTTGGGCAGGGGTGAGTGAAGCTTTCTTT. Translating gives CSVAWAGVSEAFF.

This clonotype was detected only a few times. This sequence joins TRBV7-2 and TRBJ2-5, with TRBD1 as a possible D gene (5 bases). The CDR3 sequence is 14 residues long. V shed 2 bases and J shed 4 bases, with 11 bases lying between them. The germline CDR1 and CDR2 sequences are SGHTA and FQGNSA. In DNA, the CDR3 is TGTGCCAGCAGCTTAATCGCAGGGCCAGAGACCCAGTACTTC. This sequence encodes CASSLIAGPETQYF.

This rearrangement joins TRBV6-1 to TRBJ2-3; 12 bases match TRBD1. The CDR3 loop spans 16 amino acids. CDR1 and CDR2 (germline): MNHNS, SASEGT. The V segment lost 2 bases and the J segment 6 bases; nucleotides outside the gene matches: 6. For the CDR3, the DNA is TGTGCCAGCAGTGAATTAGGGGACAGGGGGCGCGATACGCAGTATTTT. The encoded protein is CASSELGDRGRDTQYF.

In its sample, this clonotype ranks as medium-sized. This chain links TRBV7-2 with TRBJ1-4; D is uncertain. CDR1 is SGHTA, CDR2 FQGNSA, per germline. V was cut by 2 bases and J by 0 bases, with 1 base left in between. This CDR3 spans 13 amino acids. The CDR3 DNA sequence: TGTGCCAGCAGCTTAACAACTAATGAAAAACTGTTTTTT. Translated, it gives CASSLTTNEKLFF.

Only a few counts were recorded for this clonotype. This sequence joins TRBV12-3 or TRBV12-4 and TRBJ1-5, with a possible D match to TRBD1 (5 bases). The CDR3 is 16 amino acids. V was shortened by 6 bases and J by 0 bases, with 15 bases between the two germline ends. The chain's CDR3 is CASSWGGGNSNQPQHF. For the CDR3, the DNA is TGTGCCAGCAGCTGGGGGGGGGGGAATAGCAATCAGCCCCAGCATTTT.

In its sample, this clonotype ranks as medium-sized. This chain uses TRBV27 with TRBJ2-1; D gene ambiguous. The germline V gene has CDR1 MNHEY and CDR2 SMNVEV (reference sequence). This CDR3 spans 12 amino acids. Trimming stripped 6 bases from V and 9 bases from J, with 12 bases between. Written as DNA, the CDR3 is TGTGCCAGCAGCACAAACTTCGGTGAGCAGTTCTTC. As protein: CASSTNFGEQFF.

The chain uses TRBV19 and TRBJ2-2; TRBD2 aligns across 7 bases. The V segment lost 1 base and the J segment 6 bases; nucleotides outside the gene matches: 8. Germline V gene lookup returns CDR1 LNHDA and CDR2 SQIVND (reference sequence). The CDR3 consists of 16 residues. The CDR3 here is CASSIGPAGPAGELFF. The CDR3 region has the DNA TGTGCCAGTAGTATAGGGCCAGCGGGACCCGCCGGGGAGCTGTTTTTT.

In DNA, the CDR3 is TGCGCCAGCAGCTTGACCCATGAGTACCAAGAGACCCAGTACTTC. Its protein product is CASSLTHEYQETQYF. The chain links TRBV5-1 to TRBJ2-5; D not resolved. Germline loops: CDR1 SGHRS, CDR2 YFSETQ. The CDR3 has 15 amino acids. The V end lost 1 base, the J end lost 0 bases, and 10 bases lay between the germline ends.

In this sample, this clonotype turned up a few times. V gene TRBV7-9 combines with J gene TRBJ1-2; D gene uncertain. Trimming cost V 1 base and J 0 bases, with 9 bases left between them. Looked up from germline, CDR1 is SEHNR and CDR2 is FQNEAQ (reference sequence). This CDR3 contains 15 residues. The CDR3 here is CASSLDVWANYGYTF. The CDR3 region has the DNA TGTGCCAGCAGCTTAGATGTGTGGGCTAACTATGGCTACACCTTC.

In this sample, this clonotype is large. This chain uses TRBV27 with TRBJ2-3; D unclear. The CDR3 is 13 residues long. Per the germline V gene, CDR1 is MNHEY and CDR2 is SMNVEV (reference sequence). V dropped 4 bases and J dropped 4 bases, with 9 bases sitting between them. The DNA for the CDR3 is TGTGCCAGCAGTTCCCCCCCCTCAGATACGCAGTATTTT. Translating gives CASSSPPSDTQYF.

This clonotype has only a few counts. CDR3 sequence (DNA): TGTGCCACCAGTGATTTCGGTGGGGGTTACTACGAGCAGTACTTC. Translation: CATSDFGGGYYEQYF. The V call is TRBV24-1, the J call TRBJ2-7, with D perhaps assigned TRBD1 or TRBD2 (5 bases each). This CDR3 spans 15 amino acids. V was clipped by 1 base and J by 3 bases, with 12 bases between them. Germline values: CDR1 KGHDR, CDR2 SFDVKD.

This rearrangement joins TRBV13 to TRBJ1-2; TRBD1 matches at 10 bases. CDR1 PRHDT and CDR2 FYEKMQ come from the germline V gene (reference sequence). This CDR3 comprises 16 residues. V dropped 0 bases and J dropped 10; count of bases not matched to a gene: 11. CDR3 coding DNA: TGTGCCAGCAGCTTAGGGACAGGGGGCACTAAAGGCTCCTACACCTTC. This encodes CASSLGTGGTKGSYTF.

The gene calls are TRBV18 and TRBJ2-5, with 8 nucleotides matching TRBD1. Germline loops: CDR1 KGHSH, CDR2 LQKENI. Unmatched junction bases numbered 1, after V lost 1 base and J lost 0 bases. There are 15 residues in the CDR3. The CDR3 region is CASSPRTGNQETQYF. The CDR3 DNA reads as TGTGCCAGCTCACCACGGACAGGGAACCAAGAGACCCAGTACTTC. Together with reference TRBV18 and TRBJ2-5, the CDR3 gives the full variable domain: NAGVMQNPRHLVRRRGQEARLRCSPMKGHSHVYWYRQLPEEGLKFMVYLQKENIIDESGMPKERFSAEFPKEGPSILRIQQVVRGDSAAYFCASSPRTGNQETQYFGPGTRLLVL.

This clonotype rates as hyperexpanded. The V and J genes are TRBV6-1 and TRBJ2-1, with TRBD2 matching over 12 bases. The J segment lost 8 bases and the V segment lost 7 bases, leaving 9 bases of the junction unmatched. Germline V gene lookup returns CDR1 MNHNS and CDR2 SASEGT. CDR3 length equals 15 residues. CDR3 coding DNA: TGTGCCAGCAAGTCTAGCGGGGGGGCACTTCATGAGCAGTTCTTC. This sequence encodes CASKSSGGALHEQFF.

The V gene is TRBV20-1, the J gene TRBJ2-7; no reliable D call. In germline, CDR1 is DFQATT, CDR2 SNEGSKA (reference sequence). Trimming removed 6 bases at V and 0 bases at J, with 15 bases between. CDR3 length: 14 amino acids. The CDR3: CSAGPLQSSYEQYV. Written as DNA, the CDR3 is TGCAGTGCAGGACCCTTACAGAGCTCCTACGAGCAGTACGTC.

With regard to this clonotype: Given a much more abundant clone one base away, this may be a read error. J is TRBJ2-7 and V is TRBV6-1; D is perhaps TRBD1 (5 bases). This CDR3 spans 15 amino acids. Trimming shortened V by 5 bases and J by 2 bases, and 16 bases separated the two germline ends. Per germline, CDR1 MNHNS and CDR2 SASEGT. The CDR3 region has the DNA TGTGCCAGCAGTCGCGACAGCCCTAATCCCTACGAGCAGTACGTC. This gives the protein CASSRDSPNPYEQYV.

By sample share, this clonotype is medium-sized (0.01 to 0.1%). This chain joins TRBV6-1 and TRBJ1-2; D is unresolved. This CDR3 has 12 residues. Germline CDR1 is MNHNS and CDR2 is SASEGT. V lost 10 bases and J 8 bases, leaving 17 bases between the germline ends. The CDR3 DNA is TGTGCCACCTGGTGGGGTGGGGTAGGCTACACCTTC. Its translation: CATWWGGVGYTF.

The chain is built from TRBV7-9 and TRBJ1-4, with D uncertain. Germline CDR1 is SEHNR and CDR2 is FQNEAQ (reference sequence). Trimming took 1 base from V and 8 from J, leaving 11 bases between them. The CDR3 totals 14 residues. For the CDR3, the DNA is TGTGCCAGCAGCTTAGGGCCTGAGGGAGAAAAACTGTTTTTT. This sequence encodes CASSLGPEGEKLFF.

The rearrangement joins TRBV7-2 to TRBJ2-3; D is perhaps TRBD2 (7 bases). The CDR3 has 15 residues. CDR1 and CDR2 from the germline V gene are SGHTA and FQGNSA. V lost 5 bases to trimming and J lost 1 base, with 13 bases between them. CDR3 region: CASSPRGGRTDTQYF. The CDR3 coding sequence is TGTGCCAGCAGCCCACGCGGGGGCCGCACAGATACGCAGTATTTT.

The table lists this clonotype with a few counts. The rearrangement joins TRBV27 to TRBJ2-5, with D unresolved. Germline V gene lookup returns CDR1 MNHEY and CDR2 SMNVEV (reference sequence). V gave up 6 bases and J gave up 0 bases, with 11 bases separating them. The CDR3 sequence is 14 residues long. CDR3 loop: CASRFKENQETQYF. The CDR3 DNA reads as TGTGCCAGCAGGTTTAAGGAGAACCAAGAGACCCAGTACTTC.

The rearrangement uses TRBV5-4 and TRBJ2-2; no firm D call. This CDR3 has 13 amino acids. V was cut by 1 base and J by 1 base, with 2 bases left in between. CDR1 and CDR2 (germline): SGHNT, YYREEE (reference sequence). The DNA for the CDR3 is TGTGCCAGCAGCTTGCGGAACACCGGGGAGCTGTTTTTT. Translating it yields CASSLRNTGELFF. Based on the CDR3 plus reference TRBV5-4 and TRBJ2-2, the full variable domain is ETGVTQSPTHLIKTRGQQVTLRCSSQSGHNTVSWYQQALGQGPQFIFQYYREEENGRGNFPPRFSGLQFPNYSSELNVNALELDDSALYLCASSLRNTGELFFGEGSRLTVL.

This clonotype is medium-sized within its sample. The gene calls are TRBV30 and TRBJ1-2; 7 nucleotides align to TRBD1. The CDR3 spans 14 residues. The germline V gene encodes CDR1 GTSNPN and CDR2 SVGIG (reference sequence). J lost 7 bases, V lost 4 bases, and 12 bases had no gene match. For the CDR3, the DNA is TGTGCCTGGAATGCAGCGGGACAGTGGTCTGGCTACACCTTC. This gives the protein CAWNAAGQWSGYTF.

The chain combines TRBV7-9 with TRBJ2-7; perhaps TRBD2 as D (6 bases). The ends were cut back, 4 bases at V and 0 bases at J, with 10 bases in the middle. This CDR3 has 14 residues. CDR1 and CDR2 (germline): SEHNR, FQNEAQ (reference sequence). The DNA for the CDR3 is TGTGCCAGCAGCTGGGACTTAAGCTCCTACGAGCAGTACGTC. Protein: CASSWDLSSYEQYV.

This clonotype has a handful of counts. The rearrangement uses TRBV27 and TRBJ2-1; D possibly corresponds to TRBD1 (5 bases). The V end was cut by 7 bases, the J end by 1 base, with 14 bases between. Germline loops: CDR1 MNHEY, CDR2 SMNVEV (reference sequence). CDR3 length: 15 amino acids. The DNA of the CDR3 is TGTGCCAGCACCAGGGTTAGGGGTTCCTACAATGAGCAGTTCTTC. It encodes CASTRVRGSYNEQFF.